One sample yielded the 19 T cell receptor beta chains listed below, sequenced in a study of beta chain features in type 1 diabetes. Expressed TCRB transcripts were sequenced after all isolated RNA was converted to cDNA. Generated by immunoSEQ multiplex PCR, the TCRdb table keeps only in-frame clones and is missing some. The sample has some 410,000 clones; approximately 14% are singletons. Material for sequencing was naive CD4+ T cells from blood. These receptors all come from a young man in good health.

Comment on this clone: This specimen includes other DNA sequences encoding the same CDR3. This chain connects TRBV2 to TRBJ2-3; 10 bases fit TRBD2. J gave up 2 bases and V 9 bases, and 2 bases lay outside the gene matches. The CDR3 is 13 amino acids. Germline V CDR1 and CDR2: SNHLY, FYNNEI. The CDR3 reads CASSGGPTDTQYF. The CDR3, as DNA: TGTGCCAGTAGCGGGGGGCCCACAGATACGCAGTATTTT.

This clone was detected a few times. The CDR3 DNA reads as TGCAGCGTTGAAAATGAAAAACTGTTTTTT. Translation gives CSVENEKLFF. The V and J genes are TRBV29-1 and TRBJ1-4; D not resolved. This CDR3 spans 10 amino acids. Looked up from germline, CDR1 is SQVTM and CDR2 is ANQGSEA. Trimming cost V 2 bases and J 5 bases, with 0 bases left between them.

This clone was recorded a few times. An end of the junction does not agree with germline; a read error may underlie this. The V call is TRBV29-1, the J call TRBJ2-3, with 7 bases matching TRBD2. The CDR3 is 13 residues long. Per the germline V gene, CDR1 is SQVTM and CDR2 is ANQGSEA. The CDR3 nucleotides read TGCAGCGGTGAAGCGGGAACCACAGATACGCAGTATTTT. It codes for CSGEAGTTDTQYF.

This clone was counted only a few times. The CDR3, as DNA: TGTGCCAGCAGCTGGGACTACAATGAGCAGTTCTTC. Its translation: CASSWDYNEQFF. The rearrangement uses TRBV5-6 and TRBJ2-1; D is unclear. Germline values: CDR1 SGHDT, CDR2 YYEEEE. Trimming shortened V by 3 bases and J by 3 bases, and 4 bases separated the two germline ends. The CDR3 is made up of 12 amino acids.

Only a few counts were recorded for this clone. V is TRBV2 and J is TRBJ2-3; D ambiguous. CDR3 length: 15 amino acids. With 4 bases removed from V and 1 base from J, the gap between germline ends came to 12 bases. From germline, CDR1 is SNHLY and CDR2 FYNNEI. In DNA, the CDR3 is TGTGCCAGCAGTGCGTCGGGTTCCCGCACAGATACGCAGTATTTT. Protein product: CASSASGSRTDTQYF.

This chain joins TRBV5-4 and TRBJ1-2; weak D call: TRBD1 (6 bases). The V end was cut by 4 bases, the J end by 7 bases, with 17 bases between. CDR3 length: 14 residues. Germline CDR1 reads SGHNT; CDR2 reads YYREEE (reference sequence). The CDR3 DNA reads as TGTGCCAGCAGCCCAGCTGGGGGCAGGGGTGGCTACACCTTC. Translated, it gives CASSPAGGRGGYTF. Filled out from reference TRBV5-4 and TRBJ1-2, the complete variable domain reads ETGVTQSPTHLIKTRGQQVTLRCSSQSGHNTVSWYQQALGQGPQFIFQYYREEENGRGNFPPRFSGLQFPNYSSELNVNALELDDSALYLCASSPAGGRGGYTFGSGTRLTVV.

The genes are TRBV29-1 and TRBJ1-1; D is ambiguous. CDR3 length: 16 residues. With 5 bases removed from V and 1 base from J, the gap between germline ends came to 20 bases. CDR1 SQVTM and CDR2 ANQGSEA come from the germline V gene. CDR3 DNA sequence: TGCAGCGTTCAACGGCCGGGCCTAGGAGGGAACACTGAAGCTTTCTTT. It yields the protein CSVQRPGLGGNTEAFF. Based on the CDR3 plus reference TRBV29-1 and TRBJ1-1, the full variable domain is SAVISQKPSRDICQRGTSLTIQCQVDSQVTMMFWYRQQPGQSLTLIATANQGSEATYESGFVIDKFPISRPNLTFSTLTVSNMSPEDSSIYLCSVQRPGLGGNTEAFFGQGTRLTVV.

CDR3 sequence (DNA): TGTGCCACCGCATCCGGGACTAGCGGGAGTTTAGCCAAAAACATTCAGTACTTC. Amino acids: CATASGTSGSLAKNIQYF. The gene calls are TRBV15 and TRBJ2-4; 14 nucleotides align to TRBD2. CDR1 and CDR2 from the germline V gene are LNHNV and YYDKDF (reference sequence). This CDR3 has 18 amino acids. V lost 8 bases, J lost 0 bases, and 9 bases stayed unmatched.

This clone has only a few counts. The chain links TRBV9 to TRBJ1-2; D unresolved. This CDR3 has 14 amino acids. The germline CDR1 and CDR2 sequences are SGDLS and YYNGEE. Trimming shortened V by 0 bases and J by 1 base, and 7 bases separated the two germline ends. The CDR3 coding sequence is TGTGCCAGCAGCGTAGACGGCAGTAACTATGGCTACACCTTC. Translating it yields CASSVDGSNYGYTF.

Only a few counts were recorded for this clone. The gene calls are TRBV4-2 and TRBJ2-7, with D maybe TRBD1 (5 bases). This CDR3 has 13 residues. V lost 1 base and J 7 bases, leaving 11 bases between the germline ends. CDR1 and CDR2 from the germline V gene are LGHNA and YNFKEQ. The CDR3 sequence: CASSQGEGVEQYF. The CDR3 DNA reads TGTGCCAGCAGCCAAGGGGAAGGGGTGGAGCAGTACTTC.

A few counts support this clone. One end of the junction fails to match germline, which may point to a read error. The CDR3 sequence: CASSKAGSRTDTQYF. The CDR3 nucleotides read TGTGCCAGCAGTAAAGCGGGGTCCCGCACAGATACGCAGTATTTT. This chain uses TRBV6-1 with TRBJ2-3; TRBD2 matches 7 bases. CDR1 is MNHNS, CDR2 SASEGT, per germline. This CDR3 comprises 15 residues.

This clone was detected a few times. The CDR3 coding sequence is TGTGCCAGTAGGGCAGAACAGGTAGGGGCCAATCAGCCCCAGCATTTT. Translation gives CASRAEQVGANQPQHF. This chain links TRBV19 with TRBJ1-5; the D gene is possibly TRBD1 (5 bases). Germline CDR1 reads LNHDA; CDR2 reads SQIVND (reference sequence). The CDR3 is 16 residues long. Trimming pared 6 bases from V and 3 bases from J, leaving 18 bases between.

In its sample, this clone was seen a few times. The rearrangement joins TRBV27 to TRBJ1-2; D is unclear. Looked up from germline, CDR1 is MNHEY and CDR2 is SMNVEV (reference sequence). The V gene lost 8 bases and the J gene lost 1 base, with 20 bases spanning the gap. CDR3 length equals 16 residues. The CDR3: CASGRDLSPLNYGYTF. In DNA form, the CDR3 reads TGTGCCAGCGGTAGAGACCTTTCCCCCCTTAACTATGGCTACACCTTC.

The chain joins TRBV7-2 to TRBJ1-2, with 7 bases fitting TRBD1. The CDR3 extends over 17 amino acids. CDR1 SGHTA and CDR2 FQGNSA come from the germline V gene. Losses at the gene ends were 4 bases for V and 1 base for J; bases not matched to a gene: 12. The CDR3: CASSSPDRARHNYGYTF. The CDR3 DNA reads TGTGCCAGCAGCTCGCCAGACAGGGCCCGGCATAACTATGGCTACACCTTC.

This clone was counted between two and nine times. The rearrangement links TRBV15 to TRBJ1-1; 8 nucleotides match TRBD1. The V segment lost 4 bases and the J segment 11 bases; nucleotides outside the gene matches: 6. The CDR3 contains 12 residues. Germline CDR1 LNHNV, CDR2 YYDKDF (reference sequence). This chain's CDR3 is CATSTRTGRAFF. The CDR3 region has the DNA TGTGCCACCAGCACCCGGACAGGGAGGGCTTTCTTT.

J is TRBJ2-5 and V is TRBV9; D gene ambiguous. The CDR3 sequence is 15 residues long. Between the trimmed V and J ends, which lost 0 bases and 0 bases, there was a span of 9 bases. Germline V gene data show CDR1 as SGDLS and CDR2 as YYNGEE. This chain's CDR3 is CASSVGVTNQETQYF. The CDR3 coding sequence is TGTGCCAGCAGCGTAGGGGTGACAAACCAAGAGACCCAGTACTTC. The variable domain in full, with the rest retrieved from reference TRBV9 and TRBJ2-5, is DSGVTQTPKHLITATGQRVTLRCSPRSGDLSVYWYQQSLDQGLQFLIQYYNGEERAKGNILERFSAQQFPDLHSELNLSSLELGDSALYFCASSVGVTNQETQYFGPGTRLLVL.

This clone turned up a few times. This chain connects TRBV7-9 to TRBJ2-2; D unresolved. Germline assignment: CDR1 SEHNR and CDR2 FQNEAQ (reference sequence). This CDR3 comprises 14 residues. The germline V and J ends were trimmed by 6 bases and 3 bases, with 11 bases remaining between them. The CDR3 DNA is TGTGCCAGCAGAGGGAATAGGGACACCGGGGAGCTGTTTTTT. Amino acids: CASRGNRDTGELFF.

This clone was seen a handful of times. This sample includes further DNA sequences coding for the same CDR3. The chain uses TRBV20-1 and TRBJ1-1; D gene uncertain. Germline V gene lookup returns CDR1 DFQATT and CDR2 SNEGSKA (reference sequence). With 1 base removed from V and 4 bases from J, the gap between germline ends came to 4 bases. This CDR3 contains 11 residues. The CDR3 region has the DNA TGCAGTGCTAGAGTTGTCACTGAAGCTTTCTTT. Translating it yields CSARVVTEAFF.

This chain uses TRBV7-9 with TRBJ2-7; D gene uncertain. Germline V gives CDR1 SEHNR, CDR2 FQNEAQ (reference sequence). The V end was cut by 5 bases, the J end by 5 bases, with 13 bases between. The CDR3 consists of 13 residues. This CDR3 reads CASSDGLYHEQYF. The CDR3 DNA is TGTGCCAGCAGCGACGGATTGTACCACGAGCAGTACTTC.